This entry is about one T cell receptor (beta chain). As processed by the authors: Quantification of nucleated cells was approximated via reference gene primer amplification. The table came from immunoSEQ multiplex PCR; TCRdb's copy has only in-frame clones and leaves some out. V and J calls and clone size come straight from that table; D and trimming were deduced from the DNA. The sample lists about 100,000 clones, roughly 92% occurring once. The sample is drawn from a study of blood T cell repertoires in COVID-19. Study background: Sites in the United States, Italy and Spain provided acute and convalescent COVID-19 samples. Nucleic acid was either cDNA or gDNA, and it came from T cells, B-cell-depleted T cells, or PBMCs.

This clonotype originated in a man aged 50-59 years with active COVID-19. The sequencing sample was made of peripheral blood.

The CDR3 DNA sequence: TGTGCCAGTACTAAACGAGGACATCCTTACACAGATACGCAGTATTTT. Its protein product is CASTKRGHPYTDTQYF. This sequence joins TRBV19 and TRBJ2-3; D might be TRBD1 (5 bases). V shed 7 bases and J shed 2 bases, with 19 bases lying between them. CDR3 length: 16 amino acids. Germline-derived CDR1 and CDR2 are LNHDA and SQIVND (reference sequence).